What follows is one T cell receptor (beta chain) and its context. This CDR3 region has 15 residues. The germline CDR1 and CDR2 sequences are MNHEY and SVGAGI. V shed 6 bases and J 0 bases; nucleotides not matched to a gene: 7. This specimen belongs to a study of blood T cell repertoires in COVID-19. Sequenced by immunoSEQ multiplex PCR; TCRdb stores in-frame clones only, minus some. The data show over 150,000 clones, less than 90% seen once. The receptor was isolated from a man between 65 and 80 years old with active or convalescent COVID-19. This chain links TRBV6-5 with TRBJ1-2, with TRBD1 matching over 7 bases. The sample consisted of peripheral blood. The CDR3 reads CASSPTGTANYGYTF. The CDR3, as DNA: TGTGCCAGCAGCCCAACAGGGACAGCTAACTATGGCTACACCTTC.